Below are 32 T cell receptor beta chains sequenced from a single sample in a study of technical replicates of blood from several donors. The table came from immunoSEQ multiplex PCR; TCRdb's copy has only in-frame clones and leaves some out. The table has around 80,000 clones, 93% seen once. The sequenced sample was T cells isolated from PBMCs. The receptors here all came from a human donor in good health.

The V and J genes are TRBV5-6 and TRBJ2-1; 13 nucleotides agree with TRBD2. The CDR3 contains 19 residues. The ends lost 3 bases at V and 0 bases at J; junction bases unmatched: 9. Germline CDR1 is SGHDT and CDR2 is YYEEEE. The DNA of the CDR3 is TGTGCCAGCAGCTATTTTGGACTAGCGGGAGTCAACTCCTACAATGAGCAGTTCTTC. Its protein is CASSYFGLAGVNSYNEQFF. Complete variable domain (other parts from reference TRBV5-6 and TRBJ2-1): DAGVTQSPTHLIKTRGQQVTLRCSPKSGHDTVSWYQQALGQGPQFIFQYYEEEERQRGNFPDRFSGHQFPNYSSELNVNALLLGDSALYLCASSYFGLAGVNSYNEQFFGPGTRLTVL.

V gene TRBV6-5 combines with J gene TRBJ2-1; D perhaps matches TRBD1 (7 bases). The CDR3 covers 15 residues. Germline CDR1 MNHEY, CDR2 SVGAGI. V was pared by 5 bases and J by 9 bases, with 20 bases between. This chain's CDR3 is CASSPFDRVSGEQFF. For the CDR3, the DNA is TGTGCCAGCAGTCCATTCGACAGGGTTAGCGGTGAGCAGTTCTTC.

V gene TRBV15 combines with J gene TRBJ2-1; no clear D. This CDR3 comprises 15 residues. Germline V gene lookup returns CDR1 LNHNV and CDR2 YYDKDF (reference sequence). With 3 bases removed from V and 0 bases from J, the gap between germline ends came to 9 bases. CDR3 amino acids: CATSSNSDSYNEQFF. The CDR3 DNA is TGTGCCACCAGCAGCAACAGTGACTCCTACAATGAGCAGTTCTTC.

The chain has TRBV25-1 and TRBJ2-7; TRBD2 is a possible D gene (7 bases). The CDR3 runs to 13 residues. V gave up 5 bases and J gave up 4 bases, with 12 bases separating them. The germline CDR1 and CDR2 sequences are MGHDK and SYGVNS. The CDR3 loop is CASSQGGVYEQYF. In nucleotides, the CDR3 is TGTGCCAGCAGTCAAGGGGGGGTATACGAGCAGTACTTC.

The chain uses TRBV7-9 and TRBJ2-2; TRBD2 is a possible D gene (5 bases). The CDR3 is 12 amino acids. Germline assignment: CDR1 SEHNR and CDR2 FQNEAQ (reference sequence). The V end lost 4 bases, the J end lost 6 bases, and 6 bases lay between the germline ends. The chain's CDR3 is CASSSRAGELFF. CDR3 in DNA: TGTGCCAGCAGCTCGAGGGCCGGGGAGCTGTTTTTT. The variable domain in full, with the rest retrieved from reference TRBV7-9 and TRBJ2-2, is DTGVSQNPRHKITKRGQNVTFRCDPISEHNRLYWYRQTLGQGPEFLTYFQNEAQLEKSRLLSDRFSAERPKGSFSTLEIQRTEQGDSAMYLCASSSRAGELFFGEGSRLTVL.

The chain has TRBV28 and TRBJ2-7; tentatively, D is TRBD1 (5 bases). CDR1 is MDHEN and CDR2 is SYDVKM in the germline V gene. The CDR3 loop spans 15 amino acids. Trimming removed 7 bases from V and 1 base from J, with 17 bases in between. CDR3 residues: CASTFGTAGSYEQYF. The CDR3 DNA is TGTGCCAGCACCTTTGGTACGGCAGGGTCCTACGAGCAGTACTTC.

The rearrangement links TRBV18 to TRBJ1-1, with D tentatively TRBD1 (5 bases). Trimming cost V 2 bases and J 5 bases, with 12 bases left between them. This CDR3 is built from 14 residues. Germline CDR1 KGHSH, CDR2 LQKENI. CDR3 loop: CASSPFGGETEAFF. CDR3 bases: TGTGCCAGCTCACCATTCGGGGGAGAAACTGAAGCTTTCTTT.

The chain couples TRBV29-1 to TRBJ1-2; 8 nucleotides agree with TRBD1. The CDR3 has 13 amino acids. Germline CDR1 reads SQVTM; CDR2 reads ANQGSEA. V was pared by 6 bases and J by 7 bases, with 10 bases of the junction left unmatched. In DNA, the CDR3 is TGCAGCGTCGGACAGGGTTCTTTTTCTGGCTACACCTTC. Its translation: CSVGQGSFSGYTF. Based on the CDR3 plus reference TRBV29-1 and TRBJ1-2, the full variable domain is SAVISQKPSRDICQRGTSLTIQCQVDSQVTMMFWYRQQPGQSLTLIATANQGSEATYESGFVIDKFPISRPNLTFSTLTVSNMSPEDSSIYLCSVGQGSFSGYTFGSGTRLTVV.

The chain links TRBV4-1 to TRBJ1-5, with D maybe TRBD1 (5 bases). V was trimmed by 3 bases and J by 5 bases, leaving 11 bases between them. This CDR3 contains 14 residues. Germline-derived CDR1 and CDR2 are MGHRA and YSYEKL. CDR3 amino acids: CASSQVRGDQPQHF. DNA of the CDR3: TGCGCCAGCAGCCAGGTACGGGGGGATCAGCCCCAGCATTTT.

The rearrangement links TRBV6-4 to TRBJ2-7; 8 nucleotides match TRBD2. This CDR3 has 15 amino acids. V shed 3 bases and J 0 bases; nucleotides not matched to a gene: 4. Germline V lookup: CDR1 MRHNA, CDR2 SNTAGT. This chain's CDR3 is CASSEGSGSSYEQYF. CDR3 DNA sequence: TGTGCCAGCAGTGAGGGAAGCGGGAGCTCCTACGAGCAGTACTTC.

V is TRBV11-2 and J is TRBJ2-4; D is perhaps TRBD2 (5 bases). This CDR3 is 16 amino acids long. CDR1 is SGHAT and CDR2 is FQNNGV in the germline V gene. Trimming took off 0 bases at V and 6 bases at J, with 15 bases between the two ends. The CDR3 region has the DNA TGTGCCAGCAGCTTAGATTTTCTGAGGGCGGTAAACATTCAGTACTTC. As protein: CASSLDFLRAVNIQYF.

V gene TRBV30 combines with J gene TRBJ2-7; tentative D call: TRBD1 (6 bases). Germline V gene sequence: CDR1 GTSNPN, CDR2 SVGIG (reference sequence). Trimming pared 4 bases from V and 5 bases from J, leaving 18 bases between. CDR3 length: 14 amino acids. This chain's CDR3 is CAWTPGAGDNEQYF. The DNA of the CDR3 is TGTGCCTGGACCCCTGGGGCAGGGGATAACGAGCAGTACTTC.

V gene TRBV30 combines with J gene TRBJ2-3; 7 bases match TRBD1. V was pared by 0 bases and J by 4 bases, with 4 bases of the junction left unmatched. Germline V CDR1 and CDR2: GTSNPN, SVGIG (reference sequence). The CDR3 is 14 amino acids. The CDR3 region has the DNA TGTGCCTGGAGTGTCGGGCAGGGGGCAGATACGCAGTATTTT. Its protein is CAWSVGQGADTQYF.

The V gene is TRBV6-5, the J gene TRBJ2-1; D is perhaps TRBD2 (5 bases). The germline V gene encodes CDR1 MNHEY and CDR2 SVGAGI. V was trimmed by 6 bases and J by 12 bases, leaving 15 bases between them. The CDR3 length is 12 residues. In DNA, the CDR3 is TGTGCCAGCAGGGCCACTTTTGAGGGGCAGTTCTTC. This sequence encodes CASRATFEGQFF.

V is TRBV10-2 and J is TRBJ1-6; a possible D gene is TRBD1 (6 bases). Between the trimmed V and J ends, which lost 3 bases and 7 bases, there was a span of 16 bases. There are 16 residues in the CDR3. Germline V CDR1 and CDR2: WSHSY, SAAADI. The CDR3 coding sequence is TGCGCCAGCAGTGACGGCCAGGGGTTCTGGAATTCACCCCTCCACTTT. Protein: CASSDGQGFWNSPLHF.

The gene calls are TRBV11-2 and TRBJ2-2, with D uncertain. The CDR3 is made up of 16 amino acids. CDR1 SGHAT and CDR2 FQNNGV come from the germline V gene. The germline V and J ends were trimmed by 4 bases and 0 bases, with 12 bases remaining between them. The CDR3 is CASSYSMTPNTGELFF. The CDR3 bases are TGTGCCAGCAGCTATTCTATGACTCCGAACACCGGGGAGCTGTTTTTT.

The V and J genes are TRBV18 and TRBJ1-5; D unclear. Germline V gene lookup returns CDR1 KGHSH and CDR2 LQKENI. V lost 5 bases and J lost 0, with 17 bases in between. This CDR3 is built from 17 residues. The CDR3 reads CASSSDGTGDSNQPQHF. CDR3 bases: TGTGCCAGCTCATCGGACGGCACGGGAGATAGCAATCAGCCCCAGCATTTT.

The chain joins TRBV19 to TRBJ2-7, with a weak D call TRBD2 (6 bases). V gave up 3 bases and J gave up 6 bases, with 18 bases separating them. The germline gives CDR1 LNHDA, CDR2 SQIVND (reference sequence). CDR3 length equals 15 residues. CDR3 amino acids: CASSMVGGTGSEQYF. The CDR3 nucleotides are TGTGCCAGTAGTATGGTCGGAGGGACGGGTTCCGAGCAGTACTTC.

This clone was detected only once. The V call is TRBV6-5, the J call TRBJ1-5; D perhaps matches TRBD1 (5 bases). V lost 5 bases and J lost 4, with 9 bases in between. This CDR3 region has 13 residues. CDR1 MNHEY and CDR2 SVGAGI come from the germline V gene. The CDR3 region has the DNA TGTGCCAGCAGTGCGGGACTGAATCAGCCCCAGCATTTT. Protein product: CASSAGLNQPQHF.

This clone has a single count. This chain uses TRBV6-1 with TRBJ2-5, with 10 bases identical to TRBD2. CDR1 and CDR2 (germline): MNHNS, SASEGT. V trimming: 8 bases; J trimming: 3 bases; junction bases outside the gene matches: 9. This CDR3 is built from 15 residues. This CDR3 is CASRNSGGAEETQYF. The CDR3 region has the DNA TGTGCCAGCCGGAACAGCGGGGGGGCCGAAGAGACCCAGTACTTC.

The rearrangement uses TRBV29-1 and TRBJ2-5, with TRBD1 as a possible D gene (6 bases). This CDR3 has 12 amino acids. Germline V gene lookup returns CDR1 SQVTM and CDR2 ANQGSEA. V was trimmed by 4 bases and J by 7 bases, leaving 13 bases between them. The CDR3 protein is CSVGGLERTQYF. In DNA form, the CDR3 reads TGCAGCGTTGGGGGGCTAGAAAGGACCCAGTACTTC.

The rearrangement links TRBV10-1 to TRBJ2-7; 9 nucleotides match TRBD2. CDR1 is WNHNN, CDR2 SYGVQD, per germline (reference sequence). V shed 2 bases, J shed 0 bases, and the junction held 5 bases outside the gene matches. This CDR3 contains 16 residues. The CDR3 DNA is TGCGCCAGCAGTGAGAAGCGGGAGGCCTCCTCCTACGAGCAGTACTTC. It translates to CASSEKREASSYEQYF.

This rearrangement joins TRBV5-6 to TRBJ2-5, with D possibly TRBD2 on 5 matching bases. Trimming removed 3 bases from V and 3 bases from J, with 12 bases in between. The germline CDR1 and CDR2 sequences are SGHDT and YYEEEE. This CDR3 contains 14 residues. The CDR3 region has the DNA TGTGCCAGCAGCTCCTCGGACTTGGAAGAGACCCAGTACTTC. Translated, it gives CASSSSDLEETQYF.

This clone came up once. The chain employs TRBV28 and TRBJ1-5; D uncertain. In germline, CDR1 is MDHEN, CDR2 SYDVKM. The V and J ends lost 5 bases and 1 base respectively, with 15 bases between them. This CDR3 has 16 amino acids. The CDR3 nucleotides are TGTGCCAGCAGTCCGTATTTGGGAGGCAGCAATCAGCCCCAGCATTTT. Amino acid sequence: CASSPYLGGSNQPQHF.

The rearrangement joins TRBV10-1 to TRBJ2-7; TRBD2 aligns across 9 bases. CDR3 length equals 13 residues. Looked up from germline, CDR1 is WNHNN and CDR2 is SYGVQD (reference sequence). V shed 6 bases, J shed 2 bases, and the junction held 2 bases outside the gene matches. The CDR3 sequence is CASRASGAYEQYF. CDR3 nucleotide sequence: TGCGCCAGCAGGGCTAGCGGGGCCTACGAGCAGTACTTC.

This clone turned up a few times. The chain combines TRBV7-8 with TRBJ1-4, with 7 nucleotides matching TRBD1. CDR3 length equals 15 residues. Losses at the gene ends were 5 bases for V and 5 bases for J; bases not matched to a gene: 8. The germline V gene has CDR1 SGHVS and CDR2 FQNEAQ. CDR3 nucleotides: TGTGCCAGCAGCCCGCCGGGCAGGGGGAATGAAAAACTGTTTTTT. It yields the protein CASSPPGRGNEKLFF.

The chain links TRBV4-1 to TRBJ1-3, with 11 bases that match TRBD1. CDR3 length equals 14 residues. Germline trimming cut 10 bases from V and 0 bases from J; bases unmatched to any gene: 2. Per germline, CDR1 MGHRA and CDR2 YSYEKL. The CDR3 region is CAIGTGGSGNTIYF. CDR3 DNA sequence: TGCGCCATCGGGACAGGGGGCTCTGGAAACACCATATATTTT.

The J gene is TRBJ2-5, the V gene TRBV7-9, with 8 bases lining up with TRBD2. Per the germline V gene, CDR1 is SEHNR and CDR2 is FQNEAQ (reference sequence). With 9 bases clipped from V and 2 bases from J, the junction kept 11 bases outside the gene matches. The CDR3 is 15 residues long. In DNA form, the CDR3 reads TGTGCCAGTGAGAGCGGGAGCTTGGGGCAAGAGACCCAGTACTTC. Amino acid sequence: CASESGSLGQETQYF.

This chain uses TRBV4-2 with TRBJ2-7, with D tentatively TRBD1 (6 bases). From germline, CDR1 is LGHNA and CDR2 YNFKEQ. The CDR3 extends over 15 amino acids. V lost 4 bases, J lost 0 bases, and 13 bases lay in between. CDR3 region: CASSPVTGSSYEQYF. The CDR3 bases are TGTGCCAGCAGCCCCGTGACAGGAAGCTCCTACGAGCAGTACTTC.

The genes are TRBV4-1 and TRBJ1-1; 10 bases fit TRBD1. The V gene end was trimmed by 4 bases and the J gene end by 11 bases; junction bases not matched to a gene: 13. Germline V gene lookup returns CDR1 MGHRA and CDR2 YSYEKL. The CDR3 loop spans 15 amino acids. This CDR3 reads CASSRTHGTGAGAFF. The CDR3 nucleotides read TGCGCCAGCAGCCGAACCCACGGGACAGGGGCGGGGGCTTTCTTT.

The gene calls are TRBV12-5 and TRBJ1-1, with unresolved D. Trimming took 2 bases from V and 8 from J, leaving 15 bases between them. Germline-derived CDR1 and CDR2 are LGHNT and FRNRAP. There are 14 residues in the CDR3. This CDR3 is CASGLWARRSEAFF. CDR3 nucleotides: TGTGCTAGTGGTTTGTGGGCCCGACGGTCCGAAGCTTTCTTT.

The gene calls are TRBV27 and TRBJ2-1, with TRBD2 matching over 9 bases. This CDR3 has 16 amino acids. Germline V gives CDR1 MNHEY, CDR2 SMNVEV (reference sequence). J was trimmed by 4 bases and V by 6 bases; bases with no gene match: 10. CDR3 nucleotide sequence: TGTGCCAGCAGCCTGGATCCGGGACTAGCATACAATGAGCAGTTCTTC. It translates to CASSLDPGLAYNEQFF.